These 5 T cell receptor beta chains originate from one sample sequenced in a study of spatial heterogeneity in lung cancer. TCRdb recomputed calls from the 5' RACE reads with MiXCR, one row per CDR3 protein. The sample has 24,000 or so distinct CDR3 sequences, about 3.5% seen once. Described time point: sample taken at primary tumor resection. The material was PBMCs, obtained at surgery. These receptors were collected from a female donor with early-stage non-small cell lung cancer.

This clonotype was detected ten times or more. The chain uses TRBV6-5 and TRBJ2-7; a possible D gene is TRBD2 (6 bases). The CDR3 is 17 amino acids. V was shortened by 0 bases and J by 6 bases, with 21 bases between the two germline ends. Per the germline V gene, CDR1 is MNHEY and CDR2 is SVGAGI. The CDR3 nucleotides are TGTGCCAGCAGTTACTCCCTCCGGGATGCGGGGAAAGGCGAGCAGTACTTC. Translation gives CASSYSLRDAGKGEQYF.

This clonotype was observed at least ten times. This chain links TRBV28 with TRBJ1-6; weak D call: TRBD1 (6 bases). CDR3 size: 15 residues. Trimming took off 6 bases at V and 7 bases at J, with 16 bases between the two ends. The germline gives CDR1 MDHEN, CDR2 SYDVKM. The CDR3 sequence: CASSPVGGWNSPLHF. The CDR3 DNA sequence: TGTGCCAGCAGCCCCGTGGGGGGCTGGAATTCACCCCTCCACTTT.

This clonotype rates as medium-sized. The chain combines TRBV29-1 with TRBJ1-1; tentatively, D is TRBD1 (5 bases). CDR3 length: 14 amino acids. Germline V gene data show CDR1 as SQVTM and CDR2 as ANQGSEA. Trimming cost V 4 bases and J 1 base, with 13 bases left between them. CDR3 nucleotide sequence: TGCAGCGTTGCCAGAGGGGTGCGGAACACTGAAGCTTTCTTT. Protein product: CSVARGVRNTEAFF.

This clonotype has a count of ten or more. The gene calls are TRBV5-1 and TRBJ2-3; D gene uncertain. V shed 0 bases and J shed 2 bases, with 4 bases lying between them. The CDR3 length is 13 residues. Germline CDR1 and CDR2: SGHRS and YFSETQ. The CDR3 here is CASSLAPTDTQYF. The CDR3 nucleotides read TGCGCCAGCAGCTTGGCCCCCACAGATACGCAGTATTTT.

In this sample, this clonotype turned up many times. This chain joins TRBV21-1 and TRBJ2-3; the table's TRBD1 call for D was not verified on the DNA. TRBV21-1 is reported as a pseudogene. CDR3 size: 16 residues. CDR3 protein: CASSKGRQGVSDTQYF. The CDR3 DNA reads TGTGCCAGCAGCAAAGGGAGACAGGGTGTTTCAGATACGCAGTATTTT.